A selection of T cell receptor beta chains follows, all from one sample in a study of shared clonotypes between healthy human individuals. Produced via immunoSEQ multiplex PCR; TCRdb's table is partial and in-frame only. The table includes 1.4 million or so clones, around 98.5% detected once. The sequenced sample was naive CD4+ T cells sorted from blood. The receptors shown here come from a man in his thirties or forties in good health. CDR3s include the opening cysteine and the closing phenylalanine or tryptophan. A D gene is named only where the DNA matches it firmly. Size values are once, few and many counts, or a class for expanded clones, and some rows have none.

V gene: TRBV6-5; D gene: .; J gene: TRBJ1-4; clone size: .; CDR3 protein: CASSRTVGNEKLFF; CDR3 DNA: TGTGCCAGCAGTCGGACAGTTGGTAATGAAAAACTGTTTTTT
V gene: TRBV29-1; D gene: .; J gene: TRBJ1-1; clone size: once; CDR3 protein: CSVPTGGNTEAFF; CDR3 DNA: TGCAGCGTTCCTACGGGGGGGAACACTGAAGCTTTCTTT
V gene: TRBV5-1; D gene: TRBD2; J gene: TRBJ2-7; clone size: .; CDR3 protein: CASSNLGLAYEQYF; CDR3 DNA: TGCGCCAGCAGTAACCTCGGACTAGCCTACGAGCAGTACTTC
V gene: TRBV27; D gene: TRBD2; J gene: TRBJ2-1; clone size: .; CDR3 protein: CASAAPSGRSYNEQFF; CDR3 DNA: TGTGCCAGCGCAGCCCCTAGCGGGCGATCCTACAATGAGCAGTTCTTC
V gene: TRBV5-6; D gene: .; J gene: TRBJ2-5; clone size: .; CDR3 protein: CASSFIPGSLQETQYF; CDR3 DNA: TGTGCCAGCAGCTTTATCCCAGGATCGCTACAAGAGACCCAGTACTTC
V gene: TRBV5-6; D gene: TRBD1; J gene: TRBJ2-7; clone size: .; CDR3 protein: CASSRDRGRLSEQYF; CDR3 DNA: TGTGCCAGCAGCCGCGACAGGGGACGATTGAGCGAGCAGTACTTC
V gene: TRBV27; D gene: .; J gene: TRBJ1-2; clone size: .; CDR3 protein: CASSLGVGYGYTF; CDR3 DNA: TGTGCCAGCAGTTTAGGGGTAGGGTATGGCTACACCTTC
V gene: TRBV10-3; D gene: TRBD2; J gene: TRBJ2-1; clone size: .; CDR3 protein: CASVGLAGGTPSYNEQFF; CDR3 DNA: TGTGCCAGCGTGGGACTAGCGGGAGGGACCCCTTCCTACAATGAGCAGTTCTTC
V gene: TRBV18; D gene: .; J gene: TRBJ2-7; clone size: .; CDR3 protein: CASSPPGGEQYF; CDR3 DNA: TGTGCCAGCTCACCACCAGGGGGCGAGCAGTACTTC
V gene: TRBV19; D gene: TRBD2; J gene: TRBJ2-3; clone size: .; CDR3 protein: CASSSLAGVGADTQYF; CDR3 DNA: TGTGCCAGTAGTTCTTTAGCGGGAGTTGGTGCAGATACGCAGTATTTT
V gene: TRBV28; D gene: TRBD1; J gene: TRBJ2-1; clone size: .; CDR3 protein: CASSLRTGAYNEQFF; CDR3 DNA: TGTGCCAGCAGTTTACGCACAGGGGCCTACAATGAGCAGTTCTTC
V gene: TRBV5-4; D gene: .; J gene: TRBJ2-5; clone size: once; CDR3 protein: CASSLATETQYF; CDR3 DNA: TGTGCCAGCAGCTTGGCCACGGAGACCCAGTACTTC
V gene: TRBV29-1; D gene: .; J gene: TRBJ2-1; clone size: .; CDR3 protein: CSVEVFKRHSYNEQFF; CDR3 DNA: TGCAGCGTTGAAGTCTTTAAGCGACACTCCTACAATGAGCAGTTCTTC
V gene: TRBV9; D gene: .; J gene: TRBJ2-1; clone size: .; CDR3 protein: CASSVVFGTQFF; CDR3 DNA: TGTGCCAGCAGCGTAGTTTTCGGGACCCAGTTCTTC
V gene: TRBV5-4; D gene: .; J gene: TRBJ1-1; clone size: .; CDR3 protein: CASSLTLNTEAFF; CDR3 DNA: TGTGCCAGCAGCTTGACCTTGAACACTGAAGCTTTCTTT
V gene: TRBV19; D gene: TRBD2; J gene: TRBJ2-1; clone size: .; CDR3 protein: CASSLPGTSGNYEQFF; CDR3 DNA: TGTGCCAGTAGTCTACCCGGGACTAGCGGGAACTATGAGCAGTTCTTC
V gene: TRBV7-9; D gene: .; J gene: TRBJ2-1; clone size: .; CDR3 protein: CASSEAAGTIQFF; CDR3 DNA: TGTGCCAGCAGCGAGGCGGCCGGGACAATACAGTTCTTC
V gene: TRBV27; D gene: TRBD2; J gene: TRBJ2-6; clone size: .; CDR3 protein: CASSSPSWGLAGTGANVLTF; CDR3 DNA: TGTGCCAGCAGTTCACCTTCCTGGGGACTAGCGGGAACTGGGGCCAACGTCCTGACTTTC
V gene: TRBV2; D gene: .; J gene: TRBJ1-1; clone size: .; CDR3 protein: CASSEWAANTEAFF; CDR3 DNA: TGTGCCAGCAGTGAATGGGCGGCGAACACTGAAGCTTTCTTT
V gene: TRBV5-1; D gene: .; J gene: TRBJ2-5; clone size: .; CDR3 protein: CASSFSGEETQYF; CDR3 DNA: TGCGCCAGCAGCTTTTCAGGAGAAGAGACCCAGTACTTC
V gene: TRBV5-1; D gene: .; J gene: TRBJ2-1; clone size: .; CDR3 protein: CASSLTGQVEQFF; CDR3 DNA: TGCGCCAGCAGCTTGACTGGGCAGGTTGAGCAGTTCTTC
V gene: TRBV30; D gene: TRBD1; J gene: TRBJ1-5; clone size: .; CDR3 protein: CAWSGRGRQPQHF; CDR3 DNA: TGTGCCTGGAGTGGAAGGGGGCGTCAGCCCCAGCATTTT
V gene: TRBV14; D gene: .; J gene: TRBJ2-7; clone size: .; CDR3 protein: CASSQFWVGLGRDEQYF; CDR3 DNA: TGTGCCAGCAGCCAATTTTGGGTAGGGTTGGGTCGGGACGAGCAGTACTTC
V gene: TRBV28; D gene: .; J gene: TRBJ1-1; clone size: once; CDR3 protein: CASSLGRLVEAFF; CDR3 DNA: TGTGCCAGCAGTTTGGGCAGACTTGTTGAAGCTTTCTTT
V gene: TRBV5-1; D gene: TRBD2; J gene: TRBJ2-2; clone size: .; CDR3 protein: CASSLVAGEITGELFF; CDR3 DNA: TGCGCCAGCAGCTTGGTAGCGGGAGAGATCACCGGGGAGCTGTTTTTT
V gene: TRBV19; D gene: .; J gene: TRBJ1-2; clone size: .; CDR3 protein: CASTPPPTGTYGYTF; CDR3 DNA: TGTGCCAGTACCCCACCCCCCACAGGGACCTATGGCTACACCTTC
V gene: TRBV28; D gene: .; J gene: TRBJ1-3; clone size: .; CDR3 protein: CASSFFGSFTGNTIYF; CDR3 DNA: TGTGCCAGCTCCTTTTTCGGGTCGTTTACTGGAAACACCATATATTTT
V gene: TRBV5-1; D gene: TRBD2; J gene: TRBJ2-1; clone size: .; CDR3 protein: CASSLGGLAGGRPDEQFF; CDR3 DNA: TGCGCCAGCAGCTTGGGGGGACTAGCGGGAGGCAGGCCAGATGAGCAGTTCTTC
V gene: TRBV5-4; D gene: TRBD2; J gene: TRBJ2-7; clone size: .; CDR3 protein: CASRKGTSGSYEQYF; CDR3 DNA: TGTGCCAGCAGGAAGGGGACTAGCGGATCCTACGAGCAGTACTTC
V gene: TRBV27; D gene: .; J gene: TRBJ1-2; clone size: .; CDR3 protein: CASSLSSNYGYTF; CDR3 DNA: TGTGCCAGCAGTTTATCATCTAACTATGGCTACACCTTC
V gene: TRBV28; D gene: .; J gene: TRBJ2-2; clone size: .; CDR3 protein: CASSGGWNTGELFF; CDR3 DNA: TGTGCCAGCAGTGGAGGGTGGAACACCGGGGAGCTGTTTTTT
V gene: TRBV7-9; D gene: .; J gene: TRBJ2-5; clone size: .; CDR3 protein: CASSFELGTQYF; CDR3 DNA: TGTGCCAGCAGCTTCGAGTTAGGGACCCAGTACTTC
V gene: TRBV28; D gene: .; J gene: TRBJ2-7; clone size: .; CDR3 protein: CASSRKDRTSSYEQYF; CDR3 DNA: TGTGCCAGCAGCCGAAAGGACAGAACGAGCTCCTACGAGCAGTACTTC
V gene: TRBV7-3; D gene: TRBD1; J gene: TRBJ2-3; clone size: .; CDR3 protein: CASSFRQGPQDTQYF; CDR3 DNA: TGTGCCAGCAGCTTTAGACAGGGGCCACAGGATACGCAGTATTTT
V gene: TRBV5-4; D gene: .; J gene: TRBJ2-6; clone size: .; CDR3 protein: CASSGQGPNVLTF; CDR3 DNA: TGTGCCAGCAGCGGGCAGGGGCCCAACGTCCTGACTTTC
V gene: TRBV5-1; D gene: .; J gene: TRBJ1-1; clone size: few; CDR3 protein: CASSVLGLGTEAFF; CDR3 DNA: TGCGCCAGCAGCGTATTGGGGTTGGGCACTGAAGCTTTCTTT
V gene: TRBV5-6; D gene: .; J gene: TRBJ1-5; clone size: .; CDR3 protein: CASSLQGGGNQPQHF; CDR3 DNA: TGTGCCAGCAGCTTGCAAGGGGGTGGCAATCAGCCCCAGCATTTT
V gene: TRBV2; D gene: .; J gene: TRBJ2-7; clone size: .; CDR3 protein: CASSLRAVTVSYEQYF; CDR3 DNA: TGTGCCAGCAGTCTGAGGGCAGTCACCGTCTCCTACGAGCAGTACTTC
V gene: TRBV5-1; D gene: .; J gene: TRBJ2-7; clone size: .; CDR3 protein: CASSVGPSSYEQYF; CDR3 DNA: TGCGCCAGCAGCGTAGGACCGAGCTCCTACGAGCAGTACTTC
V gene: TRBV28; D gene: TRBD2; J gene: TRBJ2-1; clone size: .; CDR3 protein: CASSSMAGDHNEQFF; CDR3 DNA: TGTGCCAGCAGTTCGATGGCGGGAGACCACAATGAGCAGTTCTTC
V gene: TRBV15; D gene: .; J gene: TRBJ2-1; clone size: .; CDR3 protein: CATSREPGTTENNEQFF; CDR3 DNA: TGTGCCACCAGCAGAGAGCCCGGCACGACCGAGAACAATGAGCAGTTCTTC
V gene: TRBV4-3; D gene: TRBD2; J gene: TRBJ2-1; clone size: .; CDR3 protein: CASSQGSSGGIGNEQFF; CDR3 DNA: TGCGCCAGCAGCCAAGGGTCTAGCGGGGGAATCGGCAATGAGCAGTTCTTC